Below are 21 T cell receptor beta chains sequenced from a single sample in a study of radiation and T cells in renal cell carcinoma. Time point of the sample: baseline pretreatment blood. The treatment here: 15 Gy SBRT to primary tumor, nephrectomy 4 weeks later. TCRdb's table, derived via immunoSEQ multiplex PCR, lists solely in-frame clones and lacks some. The table has just over 95,000 clones, approximately 86% seen once; the top ten hold approximately 8.1%. Sequencing was performed on blood, taken from a patient whose treatment included radiotherapy and nephrectomy. The origin of the receptors is a man aged 50 to 59 with renal cell carcinoma.

The V call is TRBV2, the J call TRBJ2-3; D may be TRBD2 (6 bases). The CDR3 contains 17 residues. Germline V gene data show CDR1 as SNHLY and CDR2 as FYNNEI. The V end lost 6 bases, the J end lost 4 bases, and 23 bases lay between the germline ends. This CDR3 is CASSPFPYGGEADTQYF. The DNA for the CDR3 is TGTGCCAGCAGCCCATTCCCCTACGGGGGTGAGGCAGATACGCAGTATTTT.

J is TRBJ2-3 and V is TRBV6-6; 8 bases match TRBD2. CDR3 length: 14 residues. Germline lookup yields CDR1 MNHNY and CDR2 SVGAGI (reference sequence). Trimming took 9 bases from V and 5 from J; bases not matched to a gene: 10. CDR3 sequence reads: CASQEAGVEDTQYF. CDR3 DNA sequence: TGTGCCAGTCAAGAAGCGGGAGTGGAAGATACGCAGTATTTT.

The rearrangement joins TRBV19 to TRBJ1-3; tentative D call: TRBD1 (5 bases). Germline lookup yields CDR1 LNHDA and CDR2 SQIVND (reference sequence). Trimming shortened V by 7 bases and J by 0 bases, and 22 bases separated the two germline ends. The CDR3 runs to 18 residues. CDR3: CASNYESEGRNSGNTIYF. The DNA of the CDR3 is TGTGCCAGTAATTACGAATCAGAGGGACGGAACTCTGGAAACACCATATATTTT.

The chain joins TRBV27 to TRBJ2-3; 9 bases map to TRBD1. The germline V gene encodes CDR1 MNHEY and CDR2 SMNVEV (reference sequence). Trimming removed 3 bases from V and 1 base from J; junction bases left unmatched: 2. This CDR3 region has 15 residues. The CDR3 reads CASSFWTGGTDTQYF. Here the CDR3 DNA reads TGTGCCAGCAGTTTCTGGACAGGGGGCACAGATACGCAGTATTTT.

This clone was seen once. This chain links TRBV5-1 with TRBJ1-1; D unclear. Germline V lookup: CDR1 SGHRS, CDR2 YFSETQ. This CDR3 is built from 13 residues. V was shortened by 5 bases and J by 0 bases, with 8 bases between the two germline ends. The CDR3 loop reads CASRVGLNTEAFF. The CDR3 bases are TGCGCCAGCAGAGTCGGCTTGAACACTGAAGCTTTCTTT. The full variable domain, its missing parts supplied by reference TRBV5-1 and TRBJ1-1, is KAGVTQTPRYLIKTRGQQVTLSCSPISGHRSVSWYQQTPGQGLQFLFEYFSETQRNKGNFPGRFSGRQFSNSRSEMNVSTLELGDSALYLCASRVGLNTEAFFGQGTRLTVV.

The chain joins TRBV29-1 to TRBJ2-1; 7 bases match TRBD2. J lost 4 bases, V lost 7 bases, and 10 bases had no gene match. The CDR3 totals 14 residues. Germline-derived CDR1 and CDR2 are SQVTM and ANQGSEA. CDR3 sequence reads: CSGAVAGGYNEQFF. In nucleotides, the CDR3 is TGCAGCGGGGCGGTAGCGGGTGGATACAATGAGCAGTTCTTC.

This clone was detected a few times. V usage is TRBV28 and J usage is TRBJ1-2; unclear D gene. The CDR3 is made up of 15 amino acids. Trimming pared 3 bases from V and 4 bases from J, leaving 15 bases between. Looked up from germline, CDR1 is MDHEN and CDR2 is SYDVKM. CDR3 in DNA: TGTGCCAGCAGTTTTCGAGGAGGCGATGGCTATGGCTACACCTTC. This sequence encodes CASSFRGGDGYGYTF.

The rearrangement links TRBV21-1 to TRBJ2-1; the table gives TRBD2 as D, unverified against the DNA. TRBV21-1 corresponds to a pseudogene. This CDR3 spans 16 amino acids. CDR3 in DNA: TGTGCCAGCAGCAAGGGGGGGACTAGCTCCTACAATGAGCAGTTCTTC. Its translation is CASSKGGTSSYNEQFF.

The chain joins TRBV5-1 to TRBJ2-2; the D gene is possibly TRBD1 (6 bases). Germline V gene sequence: CDR1 SGHRS, CDR2 YFSETQ. The ends were cut back, 0 bases at V and 5 bases at J, with 14 bases in the middle. CDR3 length: 16 residues. CDR3 in amino acids: CASSLGDKPTTGELFF. The CDR3, as DNA: TGCGCCAGCAGCTTGGGGGACAAACCGACGACCGGGGAGCTGTTTTTT.

The V gene is TRBV5-4, the J gene TRBJ2-1; D may be TRBD2 (6 bases). The CDR3 has 15 amino acids. Trimming shortened V by 0 bases and J by 4 bases, and 11 bases separated the two germline ends. Germline CDR1 is SGHNT and CDR2 is YYREEE (reference sequence). The CDR3 DNA sequence: TGTGCCAGCAGCTTGGTGGCTAGCGAGTACAATGAGCAGTTCTTC. Translating it yields CASSLVASEYNEQFF.

This clone was detected only a few times. The V gene is TRBV2, the J gene TRBJ2-3; D may be TRBD2 (5 bases). The CDR3 is 14 amino acids. V lost 4 bases and J 0 bases, leaving 8 bases between the germline ends. Germline CDR1 is SNHLY and CDR2 is FYNNEI. The DNA of the CDR3 is TGTGCCAGCAGTGCGGGGATAAGCACAGATACGCAGTATTTT. Protein sequence: CASSAGISTDTQYF. Looking up the rest from reference TRBV2 and TRBJ2-3 gives the full variable domain: EPEVTQTPSHQVTQMGQEVILRCVPISNHLYFYWYRQILGQKVEFLVSFYNNEISEKSEIFDDQFSVERPDGSNFTLKIRSTKLEDSAMYFCASSAGISTDTQYFGPGTRLTVL.

V gene TRBV5-1 combines with J gene TRBJ2-5, with TRBD2 matching over 12 bases. With V trimmed by 4 bases and J by 2 bases, 3 bases remained unmatched. Germline V gene data show CDR1 as SGHRS and CDR2 as YFSETQ. The CDR3 loop spans 15 amino acids. CDR3 in DNA: TGCGCCAGCAGCCACGGGACTAGCGGGCAAGAGACCCAGTACTTC. Residues: CASSHGTSGQETQYF.

The chain carries TRBV5-1 and TRBJ2-2; 7 bases align to TRBD2. This CDR3 contains 15 residues. The V gene's germline CDR1 is SGHRS and CDR2 YFSETQ. Germline trimming cut 2 bases from V and 5 bases from J; bases unmatched to any gene: 6. CDR3 coding DNA: TGCGCCAGCAGCTTTGGCGGGAGTGGGACCGGGGAGCTGTTTTTT. It codes for CASSFGGSGTGELFF. Together with reference TRBV5-1 and TRBJ2-2, the CDR3 gives the full variable domain: KAGVTQTPRYLIKTRGQQVTLSCSPISGHRSVSWYQQTPGQGLQFLFEYFSETQRNKGNFPGRFSGRQFSNSRSEMNVSTLELGDSALYLCASSFGGSGTGELFFGEGSRLTVL.

The chain is built from TRBV7-6 and TRBJ1-6; TRBD1 matches at 7 bases. CDR1 SGHVS and CDR2 FNYEAQ come from the germline V gene. Trimming at V came to 5 bases and at J to 6 bases, leaving 10 bases not matched to a gene. The CDR3 length is 16 residues. The CDR3, as DNA: TGTGCCAGCAGCGATGGGGACAGCTATATTAATTCACCCCTCCACTTT. The encoded protein is CASSDGDSYINSPLHF.

The chain combines TRBV4-1 with TRBJ2-1; D may be TRBD1 (5 bases). Germline loops: CDR1 MGHRA, CDR2 YSYEKL. V gave up 1 base and J gave up 4 bases, with 17 bases separating them. The CDR3 is 17 residues long. Here the CDR3 reads CASSQGSQGPPYNEQFF. Here the CDR3 DNA reads TGCGCCAGCAGCCAAGGTAGTCAGGGTCCCCCTTACAATGAGCAGTTCTTC.

V is TRBV28 and J is TRBJ2-5; TRBD1 matches 10 bases. The V gene's germline CDR1 is MDHEN and CDR2 SYDVKM. The CDR3 sequence is 16 residues long. Trimming removed 3 bases from V and 0 bases from J; junction bases left unmatched: 4. The CDR3 DNA reads as TGTGCCAGCAGTTTGCCGGGACAGGGGCACCAAGAGACCCAGTACTTC. Translated: CASSLPGQGHQETQYF.

This clone rates as medium-sized. The chain has TRBV6-6 and TRBJ1-1; perhaps TRBD1 as D (6 bases). V was cut by 4 bases and J by 1 base, with 10 bases left in between. Germline V CDR1 and CDR2: MNHNY, SVGAGI (reference sequence). The CDR3 is made up of 14 amino acids. The CDR3 bases are TGTGCCAGCAGTTTAGGACAGTGGAACACTGAAGCTTTCTTT. Translating it yields CASSLGQWNTEAFF.

This sequence joins TRBV30 and TRBJ1-3, with a possible D match to TRBD1 (5 bases). Trimming took off 2 bases at V and 4 bases at J, with 12 bases between the two ends. CDR1 is GTSNPN and CDR2 is SVGIG in the germline V gene (reference sequence). There are 14 residues in the CDR3. The CDR3 loop is CAWSSGTAGNTIYF. CDR3 DNA: TGTGCCTGGAGTTCGGGGACGGCGGGAAACACCATATATTTT.

V usage is TRBV18 and J usage is TRBJ1-1; 7 nucleotides line up with TRBD1. Germline CDR1 is KGHSH and CDR2 is LQKENI. Trimming removed 5 bases from V and 2 bases from J; junction bases left unmatched: 11. This CDR3 contains 16 residues. For the CDR3, the DNA is TGTGCCAGCTCAGCAACGGGACAGATATATAACACTGAAGCTTTCTTT. Its translation is CASSATGQIYNTEAFF.

In this sample, this clone turned up once. The chain has TRBV7-2 and TRBJ2-7; D is ambiguous. The germline V gene encodes CDR1 SGHTA and CDR2 FQGNSA. V lost 4 bases, J lost 0 bases, and 4 bases lay in between. This CDR3 contains 12 residues. The DNA for the CDR3 is TGTGCCAGCAGCTACGGCTCCTACGAGCAGTACTTC. It translates to CASSYGSYEQYF.

This chain links TRBV7-3 with TRBJ2-1, with D perhaps matching TRBD1 or TRBD2 (6 bases each). The CDR3 extends over 20 amino acids. V gave up 4 bases and J gave up 2 bases, with 27 bases separating them. CDR1 and CDR2 from the germline V gene are SGHTA and FQGTGA. CDR3 amino acids: CASSSKTTSSEGGPYNEQFF. The CDR3 DNA reads TGTGCCAGCAGCTCTAAGACGACTTCATCGGAGGGGGGCCCCTACAATGAGCAGTTCTTC.